The next 30 T cell receptor beta chains were all read from a single sample in a study of T cell changes during pregnancy in multiple sclerosis. This table comes from immunoSEQ multiplex PCR, and its TCRdb copy is limited to in-frame clones, with some not included. The sample yields approximately 51,000 clones, roughly 93% seen once. Sequencing used peripheral blood, obtained in the second trimester of pregnancy. These receptors came from a female donor with multiple sclerosis, enrolled in a pregnancy study.

The rearrangement uses TRBV11-3 and TRBJ2-5; 9 bases map to TRBD2. J was trimmed by 3 bases and V by 6 bases; bases with no gene match: 8. There are 15 residues in the CDR3. CDR1 and CDR2 (germline): SGHNT, YENEEA. This CDR3 is CASRSGAGGKETQYF. In nucleotides, the CDR3 is TGTGCCAGCAGGTCCGGAGCGGGAGGTAAAGAGACCCAGTACTTC.

The CDR3 spells CASSQEIGQTYEQYF. The CDR3 bases are TGCGCCAGCAGCCAAGAAATAGGACAGACCTACGAGCAGTACTTC. V gene TRBV4-3 combines with J gene TRBJ2-7; tentative D call: TRBD1 (6 bases). The CDR3 sequence is 15 residues long. V was trimmed by 0 bases and J by 2 bases, leaving 11 bases between them. Germline CDR1 LGHNA, CDR2 YSLEER.

The chain links TRBV30 to TRBJ1-1; D gene unclear. There are 12 residues in the CDR3. CDR1 is GTSNPN, CDR2 SVGIG, per germline (reference sequence). V was cut by 0 bases and J by 11 bases, with 13 bases left in between. The CDR3 spells CAWSVQVGYAFF. Here the CDR3 DNA reads TGTGCCTGGAGTGTACAAGTCGGGTACGCTTTCTTT.

The J gene is TRBJ2-5, the V gene TRBV19; 9 bases map to TRBD2. From germline, CDR1 is LNHDA and CDR2 SQIVND (reference sequence). J was trimmed by 3 bases and V by 8 bases; bases with no gene match: 13. The CDR3 spans 16 residues. The DNA of the CDR3 is TGTGCCAGTTCCGGGACTAGCATGCCAAATAAAGAGACCCAGTACTTC. Residues: CASSGTSMPNKETQYF.

The V call is TRBV7-2, the J call TRBJ2-7; no clear D. The CDR3 consists of 14 residues. V was shortened by 4 bases and J by 1 base, with 11 bases between the two germline ends. Germline V gives CDR1 SGHTA, CDR2 FQGNSA. The CDR3 nucleotides are TGTGCCAGCAGCTCCCCCGGGTTTTCCTACGAGCAGTACTTC. Its translation is CASSSPGFSYEQYF.

CDR3 protein: CASSFGGRAYNEQFF. The CDR3 DNA reads as TGTGCCAGCAGCTTCGGAGGGAGGGCCTACAATGAGCAGTTCTTC. This chain connects TRBV7-9 to TRBJ2-1; 7 positions agree with TRBD2. There are 15 residues in the CDR3. The germline V gene has CDR1 SEHNR and CDR2 FQNEAQ (reference sequence). J gave up 2 bases and V 3 bases, and 4 bases lay outside the gene matches.

This sequence joins TRBV2 and TRBJ2-7; 7 bases are a match to TRBD2. CDR3 length: 15 amino acids. With V trimmed by 8 bases and J by 4 bases, 14 bases remained unmatched. CDR1 is SNHLY, CDR2 FYNNEI, per germline. In nucleotides, the CDR3 is TGTGCCAGCCGCGACGCGGTTAGCGGGCTGTACGAGCAGTACTTC. Residues: CASRDAVSGLYEQYF.

The chain combines TRBV9 with TRBJ2-3; D is possibly TRBD2 (6 bases). In germline, CDR1 is SGDLS, CDR2 YYNGEE. The CDR3 length is 16 residues. The V and J ends lost 4 bases and 3 bases respectively, with 18 bases between them. The CDR3 nucleotides read TGTGCCAGCAGCCTGGGCACCGGAGGGCGAACAGATACGCAGTATTTT. This sequence encodes CASSLGTGGRTDTQYF.

This clone occurred once. The V gene is TRBV7-3, the J gene TRBJ1-6; D possibly corresponds to TRBD1 (5 bases). CDR1 and CDR2 from the germline V gene are SGHTA and FQGTGA. V was clipped by 5 bases and J by 6 bases, with 14 bases between them. CDR3 length: 15 amino acids. Here the CDR3 DNA reads TGTGCCAGCAGCCGCGGCGGGACGGGTAATTCACCCCTCCACTTT. It yields the protein CASSRGGTGNSPLHF.

This clone was found once. The CDR3 DNA is TGTGCCAGCAGCTTCGTGACAGGAGCGAGTACCGGGGAGCTGTTTTTT. It translates to CASSFVTGASTGELFF. The V call is TRBV5-5, the J call TRBJ2-2, with a possible D match to TRBD1 (6 bases). Germline V gene data show CDR1 as SGHKS and CDR2 as YYEKEE (reference sequence). The V end was cut by 2 bases, the J end by 5 bases, with 16 bases between. The CDR3 runs to 16 residues.

V usage is TRBV11-2 and J usage is TRBJ2-7; unclear D gene. Germline V gene sequence: CDR1 SGHAT, CDR2 FQNNGV. Trimming cost V 1 base and J 6 bases, with 7 bases left between them. This CDR3 spans 12 amino acids. The chain's CDR3 is CASSLVQAEQYF. The CDR3 DNA follows: TGTGCCAGCAGCTTAGTTCAGGCCGAGCAGTACTTC.

The chain carries TRBV5-4 and TRBJ2-2; TRBD2 matches 7 bases. The CDR3 totals 17 residues. After removal of 0 bases from V and 7 bases from J, the junction contained 12 bases not matched to a gene. Germline V gene data show CDR1 as SGHNT and CDR2 as YYREEE (reference sequence). CDR3 region: CASSLVWGGNGGGELFF. DNA of the CDR3: TGTGCCAGCAGCTTGGTATGGGGGGGTAATGGAGGCGGGGAGCTGTTTTTT.

The J gene is TRBJ2-7, the V gene TRBV27, with TRBD2 matching 8 bases. V lost 2 bases, J lost 0 bases, and 3 bases stayed unmatched. This CDR3 has 15 residues. CDR1 is MNHEY and CDR2 is SMNVEV in the germline V gene (reference sequence). In DNA form, the CDR3 reads TGTGCCAGCAGTTTAGCGGGAGGATTCTCCTACGAGCAGTACTTC. Translating gives CASSLAGGFSYEQYF.

The chain joins TRBV9 to TRBJ2-1; 9 nucleotides agree with TRBD2. CDR1 SGDLS and CDR2 YYNGEE come from the germline V gene. The CDR3 runs 17 residues. V trimming: 3 bases; J trimming: 3 bases; junction bases outside the gene matches: 10. The CDR3 protein is CASSDSTSGPFYNEQFF. The CDR3, as DNA: TGTGCCAGCAGCGATTCGACTAGCGGACCTTTCTACAATGAGCAGTTCTTC.

The chain recombines TRBV19 with TRBJ1-1; D unresolved. V was cut by 5 bases and J by 4 bases, with 11 bases left in between. Germline CDR1 is LNHDA and CDR2 is SQIVND (reference sequence). This CDR3 region has 13 residues. The chain's CDR3 is CASSFIPGTEAFF. Written as DNA, the CDR3 is TGTGCCAGTAGTTTTATACCGGGCACTGAAGCTTTCTTT.

The rearrangement links TRBV10-1 to TRBJ2-7, with 8 bases fitting TRBD2. The CDR3 consists of 17 residues. Looked up from germline, CDR1 is WNHNN and CDR2 is SYGVQD (reference sequence). V lost 3 bases to trimming and J lost 0 bases; unmatched junction nucleotides: 10. CDR3 in amino acids: CASSDGVAGNFSYEQYF. The DNA for the CDR3 is TGCGCCAGCAGTGATGGGGTAGCGGGGAACTTCTCCTACGAGCAGTACTTC.

This chain joins TRBV6-1 and TRBJ1-5, with D possibly matching TRBD1 (5 bases). Per germline, CDR1 MNHNS and CDR2 SASEGT. Between the trimmed V and J ends, which lost 0 bases and 5 bases, there was a span of 11 bases. The CDR3 spans 15 residues. CDR3 residues: CASSEARGRDQPQHF. The CDR3 bases are TGTGCCAGCAGTGAAGCTAGGGGTCGGGATCAGCCCCAGCATTTT.

The chain employs TRBV11-2 and TRBJ1-2, with D hard to call. Germline V lookup: CDR1 SGHAT, CDR2 FQNNGV. V lost 3 bases and J 2 bases, leaving 10 bases between the germline ends. The CDR3 has 14 residues. The CDR3 reads CASSFSSLNYGYTF. The CDR3 region has the DNA TGTGCCAGCAGCTTTTCCAGTCTGAACTATGGCTACACCTTC.

The chain has TRBV7-9 and TRBJ2-3, with 11 bases aligning to TRBD2. The germline V gene encodes CDR1 SEHNR and CDR2 FQNEAQ (reference sequence). The CDR3 length is 14 residues. V trimming: 4 bases; J trimming: 4 bases; junction bases outside the gene matches: 1. This chain's CDR3 is CASSSSGRSDTQYF. In DNA form, the CDR3 reads TGTGCCAGCAGCTCTAGCGGGAGGTCAGATACGCAGTATTTT.

The table lists this clone with a count of one. This chain connects TRBV2 to TRBJ2-5, with 10 bases that match TRBD1. The CDR3 runs to 15 residues. V trimming: 6 bases; J trimming: 5 bases; junction bases outside the gene matches: 9. Germline values: CDR1 SNHLY, CDR2 FYNNEI. CDR3 residues: CASRGTGVALETQYF. DNA for the CDR3: TGTGCCAGCAGGGGGACAGGGGTCGCTTTGGAGACCCAGTACTTC.

V is TRBV28 and J is TRBJ2-3; D possibly corresponds to TRBD1 (6 bases). Germline CDR1 and CDR2: MDHEN and SYDVKM. This CDR3 contains 12 residues. The germline V and J ends were trimmed by 3 bases and 5 bases, with 6 bases remaining between them. In nucleotides, the CDR3 is TGTGCCAGCAGTTTCAGGGGAGATACGCAGTATTTT. Translated, it gives CASSFRGDTQYF.

The rearrangement links TRBV6-1 to TRBJ2-3; D call uncertain. The ends were cut back, 5 bases at V and 3 bases at J, with 6 bases in the middle. This CDR3 is built from 12 residues. The germline gives CDR1 MNHNS, CDR2 SASEGT. The CDR3 reads CASSRVTDTQYF. In DNA form, the CDR3 reads TGTGCCAGCAGTCGGGTAACAGATACGCAGTATTTT.

A single count supports this clone. The gene calls are TRBV11-1 and TRBJ2-3; the D is unclear. V was trimmed by 8 bases and J by 2 bases, leaving 11 bases between them. This CDR3 spans 13 amino acids. CDR1 and CDR2 (germline): SGHAT, FQDESV (reference sequence). The CDR3 nucleotides read TGTGCCAGCTCCCCCACTATCACAGATACGCAGTATTTT. As protein: CASSPTITDTQYF. Looking up the rest from reference TRBV11-1 and TRBJ2-3 gives the full variable domain: EAEVAQSPRYKITEKSQAVAFWCDPISGHATLYWYRQILGQGPELLVQFQDESVVDDSQLPKDRFSAERLKGVDSTLKIQPAELGDSAMYLCASSPTITDTQYFGPGTRLTVL.

This clone was detected only once. This chain connects TRBV27 to TRBJ2-7, with 12 bases that match TRBD2. CDR3 length equals 18 residues. V was pared by 4 bases and J by 3 bases, with 13 bases of the junction left unmatched. The germline CDR1 and CDR2 sequences are MNHEY and SMNVEV (reference sequence). CDR3 sequence (DNA): TGTGCCAGCAGTTGGAGACTAGCGGGAGTCACGGCTGGCTACGAGCAGTACTTC. Translated: CASSWRLAGVTAGYEQYF.

The V and J genes are TRBV6-6 and TRBJ1-5, with no clear D. CDR1 and CDR2 (germline): MNHNY, SVGAGI (reference sequence). This CDR3 spans 12 amino acids. The chain's CDR3 is CATTSGSQPQHF. The CDR3 nucleotides read TGTGCTACCACCTCGGGGTCTCAGCCCCAGCATTTT.

The sample holds a few counts of this clone. This rearrangement joins TRBV28 to TRBJ2-1, with 9 bases aligning to TRBD2. The CDR3 runs to 17 residues. V shed 7 bases, J shed 0 bases, and the junction held 10 bases outside the gene matches. Germline assignment: CDR1 MDHEN and CDR2 SYDVKM. The CDR3 is CASTSSGEPNSYNEQFF. CDR3 DNA sequence: TGTGCCAGCACCTCTAGCGGGGAACCAAACTCCTACAATGAGCAGTTCTTC.

V gene TRBV25-1 combines with J gene TRBJ2-5, with TRBD1 matching over 10 bases. V was pared by 8 bases and J by 5 bases, with 11 bases of the junction left unmatched. Germline CDR1 reads MGHDK; CDR2 reads SYGVNS. The CDR3 has 15 residues. The CDR3 DNA reads TGTGCCAGCCAGCCCGGGACAGGGGTCCCGGAGACCCAGTACTTC. As protein: CASQPGTGVPETQYF.

The chain joins TRBV7-2 to TRBJ1-1; D perhaps matches TRBD1 (5 bases). Germline lookup yields CDR1 SGHTA and CDR2 FQGNSA. V gave up 1 base and J gave up 7 bases, with 13 bases separating them. The CDR3 runs to 14 residues. This CDR3 reads CASSLEGRTNEAFF. The DNA of the CDR3 is TGTGCCAGCAGCTTAGAGGGACGGACTAATGAAGCTTTCTTT.

The chain uses TRBV30 and TRBJ1-2; tentatively, D is TRBD1 (6 bases). CDR1 GTSNPN and CDR2 SVGIG come from the germline V gene (reference sequence). The CDR3 loop spans 14 amino acids. Trimming cost V 1 base and J 1 base, with 10 bases left between them. CDR3 sequence: CAWSGTAFNYGYTF. The CDR3 DNA reads as TGTGCCTGGAGTGGGACAGCGTTTAACTATGGCTACACCTTC.

The chain couples TRBV6-5 to TRBJ2-7, with TRBD1 matching 8 bases. Trimming took 5 bases from V and 1 from J; bases not matched to a gene: 4. CDR1 and CDR2 from the germline V gene are MNHEY and SVGAGI. CDR3 length: 14 amino acids. The CDR3 loop reads CASSPGQASYEQYF. For the CDR3, the DNA is TGTGCCAGCAGTCCGGGACAGGCGTCCTACGAGCAGTACTTC.